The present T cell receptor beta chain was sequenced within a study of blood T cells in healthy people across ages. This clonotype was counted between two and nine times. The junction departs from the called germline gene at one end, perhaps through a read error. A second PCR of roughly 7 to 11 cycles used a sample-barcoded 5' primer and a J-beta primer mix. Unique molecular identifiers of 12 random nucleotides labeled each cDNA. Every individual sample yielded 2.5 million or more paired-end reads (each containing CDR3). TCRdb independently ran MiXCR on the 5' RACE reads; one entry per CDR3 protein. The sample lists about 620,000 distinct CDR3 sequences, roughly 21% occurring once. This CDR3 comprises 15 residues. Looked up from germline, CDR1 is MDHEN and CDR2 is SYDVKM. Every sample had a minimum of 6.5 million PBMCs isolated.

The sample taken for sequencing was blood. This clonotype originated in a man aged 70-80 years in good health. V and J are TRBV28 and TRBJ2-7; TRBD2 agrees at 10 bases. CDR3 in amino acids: CAGSSSSGGLYEQYF. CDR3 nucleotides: TGTGCCGGCAGTTCGTCTAGCGGGGGCCTCTACGAGCAGTACTTC.